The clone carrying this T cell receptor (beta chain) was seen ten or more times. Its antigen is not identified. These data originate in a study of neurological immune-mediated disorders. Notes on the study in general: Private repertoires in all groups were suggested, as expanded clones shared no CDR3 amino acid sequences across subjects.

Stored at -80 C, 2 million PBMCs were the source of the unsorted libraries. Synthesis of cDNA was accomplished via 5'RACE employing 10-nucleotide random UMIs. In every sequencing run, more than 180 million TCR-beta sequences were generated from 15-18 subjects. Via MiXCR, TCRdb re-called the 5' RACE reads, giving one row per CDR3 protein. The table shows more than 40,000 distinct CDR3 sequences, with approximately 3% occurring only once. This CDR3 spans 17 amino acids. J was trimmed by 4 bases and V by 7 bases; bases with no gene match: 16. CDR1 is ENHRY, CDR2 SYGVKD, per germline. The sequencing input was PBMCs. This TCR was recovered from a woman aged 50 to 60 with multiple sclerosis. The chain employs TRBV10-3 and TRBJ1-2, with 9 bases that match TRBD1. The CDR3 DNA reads TGTGCCATCACCACAGAGGGGGATCCGACAGGGGGCTATGGCTACACCTTC. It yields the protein CAITTEGDPTGGYGYTF.